This T cell receptor beta chain derives from a study of T cells expressing NK-cell markers. The wider study: The sequencing cohort of eight donors included seven HCMV-seropositive individuals and one seronegative individual.

Germline CDR1 MGHRA, CDR2 YSYEKL. The length of the CDR3 is 17 residues. To note about this clonotype: The antigen is unknown.

Reanalyzing the 5' RACE reads, TCRdb keeps one entry per CDR3 protein, without DNA. The sample totals 550,000 to 600,000 distinct CDR3 sequences; its top ten clones hold approximately 3.6%. The study, taken as a whole, reports: The CD3+CD56-NKG2C+ fraction was also led by these clonotypes in a handful of donors. About six donors showed dominant NKG2C+ clonotypes comprising roughly 1.0-7.5% of their CD8+ T cells.

The chain uses TRBV4-1 and TRBJ2-3; TCRdb designates TRBD1, a call that cannot be tested without DNA. Specimen: blood T cells: a sorted CD56 or NKG2C T cell subset, CD4+ or CD8+ T cells, or bulk PBMC T cells (not recorded which). The clonotype was recovered from a man aged 18 to 30 in good health. The CDR3 loop is CASSQDPGGEFTDTQYF.